The clone carrying this T cell receptor beta chain was observed a few times. A J-beta primer mix and a sample-barcoded 5' primer were used in a second PCR of about 6 to 12 cycles. TCRdb analysed the 5' RACE reads with MiXCR anew, one entry per CDR3 protein. This table has roughly 1,000,000 distinct CDR3 sequences, approximately 25% appearing once. Donors gave roughly 10 milliliters of peripheral blood apiece. The entry originates in a study of blood T cells in healthy people across ages. This same sample was also part of a study on T cells of mothers and their children. That report notes: The study recruited three healthy Caucasian mothers and their six children as donors.

The clonotype comes from a girl aged 2 to 9 in good health. Sequencing was carried out using blood.

The CDR3 nucleotides read TGCGCCAGCAGCCAATGGCAGGGGAATCAGCCCCAGCATTTT. This gives the protein CASSQWQGNQPQHF. The chain uses TRBV4-1 and TRBJ1-5; D is possibly TRBD1 (6 bases). The CDR3 totals 14 residues. V lost 2 bases, J lost 4 bases, and 9 bases lay in between. CDR1 is MGHRA and CDR2 is YSYEKL in the germline V gene.